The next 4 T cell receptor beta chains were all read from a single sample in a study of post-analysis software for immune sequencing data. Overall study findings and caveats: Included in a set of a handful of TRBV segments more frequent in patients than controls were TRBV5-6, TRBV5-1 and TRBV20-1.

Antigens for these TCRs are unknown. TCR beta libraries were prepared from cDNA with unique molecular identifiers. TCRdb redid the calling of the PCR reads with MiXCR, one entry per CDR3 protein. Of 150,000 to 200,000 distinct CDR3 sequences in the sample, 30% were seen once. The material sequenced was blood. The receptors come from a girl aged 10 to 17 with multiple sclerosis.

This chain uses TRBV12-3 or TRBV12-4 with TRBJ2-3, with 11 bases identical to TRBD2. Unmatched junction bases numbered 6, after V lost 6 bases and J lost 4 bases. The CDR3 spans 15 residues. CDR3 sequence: CASRRLAGSPDTQYF. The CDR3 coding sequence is TGTGCCAGCAGGAGACTAGCGGGAAGCCCAGATACGCAGTATTTT.

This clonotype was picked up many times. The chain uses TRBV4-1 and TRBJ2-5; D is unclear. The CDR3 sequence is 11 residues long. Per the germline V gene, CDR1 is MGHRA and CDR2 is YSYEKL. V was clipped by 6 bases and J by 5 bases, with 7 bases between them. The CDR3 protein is CASRGSETQYF. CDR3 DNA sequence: TGCGCCAGCAGGGGAAGTGAGACCCAGTACTTC.

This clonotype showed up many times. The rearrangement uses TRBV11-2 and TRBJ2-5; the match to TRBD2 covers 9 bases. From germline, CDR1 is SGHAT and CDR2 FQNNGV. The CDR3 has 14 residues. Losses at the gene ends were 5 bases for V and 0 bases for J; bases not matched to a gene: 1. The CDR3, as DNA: TGTGCCAGCAGCCGACTAGCGGACCAAGAGACCCAGTACTTC. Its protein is CASSRLADQETQYF.

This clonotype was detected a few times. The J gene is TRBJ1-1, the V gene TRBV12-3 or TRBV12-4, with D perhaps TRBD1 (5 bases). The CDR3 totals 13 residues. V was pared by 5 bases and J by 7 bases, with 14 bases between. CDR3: CASSPQVHHEAFF. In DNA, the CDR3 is TGTGCCAGCAGTCCACAGGTACACCATGAAGCTTTCTTT.